What follows are 3 T cell receptor beta chains derived from one specimen sequenced in a study of cytomegalovirus exposure and HLA in healthy donors. PCR employed 60 Vbeta and 13 Jbeta primers. Libraries were prepared by immunoSEQ multiplex PCR; TCRdb keeps only in-frame clonotypes and omits some of them. The data hold 190,000 or so clones, with roughly 78% observed a single time. The sample comprised PBMCs. The receptors were gathered from a boy between 10 and 17 years old in good health and CMV-seronegative.

V usage is TRBV18 and J usage is TRBJ1-3, with D tentatively TRBD1 (6 bases). The CDR3 is 15 residues long. V lost 1 base, J lost 0 bases, and 7 bases lay in between. Germline V CDR1 and CDR2: KGHSH, LQKENI. The CDR3 nucleotides are TGTGCCAGCTCACCACTGGACAGCTCTGGAAACACCATATATTTT. Translated: CASSPLDSSGNTIYF. The full variable domain, rest sourced from reference TRBV18 and TRBJ1-3, is NAGVMQNPRHLVRRRGQEARLRCSPMKGHSHVYWYRQLPEEGLKFMVYLQKENIIDESGMPKERFSAEFPKEGPSILRIQQVVRGDSAAYFCASSPLDSSGNTIYFGEGSWLTVV.

J is TRBJ1-2 and V is TRBV1; the tabulated D call, TRBD1, remains unverified against the DNA. TRBV1 is termed a pseudogene. There are 19 residues in the CDR3. CDR3 in amino acids: CTSSQNSAWPAGGLNGYTF. The CDR3 DNA reads as TGCACCAGCAGCCAAAACTCGGCGTGGCCGGCAGGGGGTTTAAACGGCTACACCTTC.

This chain links TRBV14 with TRBJ1-1; 7 bases align to TRBD1. V lost 0 bases, J lost 10 bases, and 11 bases stayed unmatched. Germline values: CDR1 SGHDN, CDR2 FVKESK. The CDR3 loop spans 15 amino acids. In DNA, the CDR3 is TGTGCCAGCAGCCAAGATCGAGGGGGCGCAAGTTCAGCTTTCTTT. Its translation: CASSQDRGGASSAFF.